The source of this T cell receptor beta chain is a study of blood T cell repertoires in COVID-19. Across the study: Collection of acute and convalescent COVID-19 samples took place in the United States, Italy and Spain. In each case, the material was cDNA or gDNA derived from T cells, B-cell-depleted T cells, or PBMCs.

Seattle patients were enrolled while actively infected and followed longitudinally. As originally analysed: Amplification of reference gene primers provided the estimated nucleated cell counts. This table comes from immunoSEQ multiplex PCR, and its TCRdb copy is limited to in-frame clones, with some not included. V and J calls and clone size come straight from that table; D and trimming were deduced from the DNA. The table includes tens of thousands of clones, around 90% detected once. J lost 6 bases, V lost 5 bases, and 8 bases had no gene match. This CDR3 has 13 residues. Per germline, CDR1 SGHRS and CDR2 YFSETQ.

The sample consisted of peripheral blood. The rearrangement uses TRBV5-1 and TRBJ2-7; TRBD1 matches at 7 bases. The clonotype was recovered from a woman older than 75 with COVID-19, enrolled during active disease. DNA for the CDR3: TGCGCCAGCAGAGGCGACAGGGCGGCCGAGCAGTACTTC. It is translated as CASRGDRAAEQYF.